Listed below are T cell receptor beta chains from one sample, sequenced in a study of patients and donors after allogeneic stem cell transplantation. TCRdb re-analysed the RT-PCR reads in MiXCR, keeping a single row per CDR3 protein. The sample carries about 960,000 distinct CDR3 sequences, about a sixth recorded once. Specimen: blood, either unsorted or a sorted T cell fraction (not recorded which). These receptors all come from a human donor who was either an allogeneic HSCT recipient or a stem cell or donor lymphocyte infusion donor (not recorded which). It is not recorded whose cells these are; they may come from a transplant donor. Both conserved end residues are part of each CDR3. The D gene is left open where the match is weak. Clone size is stated in some rows and not others, as once, few, many or a class when expanded.

v_call	d_call	cdr3_length	j_call	clone_size	cdr3_nt	cdr3_aa
TRBV11-2	NA	18	TRBJ2-2	few	TGTGCCAGCAGCTTACCGGGGTCGGACTCCCGCAGTTCCGGGGAGCTGTTTTTT	CASSLPGSDSRSSGELFF
TRBV12-3/TRBV12-4	TRBD2	15	TRBJ2-7	few	TGTGCCAGCAGTGCACTAGCGGGATTCTCCTACGAGCAGTACTTC	CASSALAGFSYEQYF
TRBV12-3/TRBV12-4	TRBD1	14	TRBJ1-3	few	TGTGCCAGCAGGGGACAGTCGCCCCGGAACACCATATATTTT	CASRGQSPRNTIYF
TRBV12-3/TRBV12-4	NA	15	TRBJ2-7	NA	TGTGCCAGCAGTCTAGGGAGGACGAGGAACTACGAGCAGTACTTC	CASSLGRTRNYEQYF
TRBV15	TRBD1	16	TRBJ1-5	NA	TGTGCCACCAGCAGGGCAGCTGGGACAGGTAATCAGCCCCAGCATTTT	CATSRAAGTGNQPQHF
TRBV11-1	NA	12	TRBJ2-5	NA	TGTGCCAGCAGCTTAATGTCTGAGACCCAGTACTTC	CASSLMSETQYF
TRBV5-6	NA	13	TRBJ2-5	NA	TGTGCCAGCAGCTTGGTGGCCCGAGAGACCCAGTACTTC	CASSLVARETQYF
TRBV20-1	NA	15	TRBJ1-6	NA	TGCAGTGCTACTCACCGTTCAGGGAGCAATTCACCCCTCCACTTT	CSATHRSGSNSPLHF
TRBV11-3	NA	14	TRBJ2-7	few	TGTGCCAGCAGCTTAGCCGGAGGGGACGTCCGGCAGTACTTC	CASSLAGGDVRQYF
TRBV28	NA	16	TRBJ1-2	few	TGTGCCAGCAGTTCCGAAATGACGGCGGCTAACTATGGCTACACCTTC	CASSSEMTAANYGYTF
TRBV30	NA	13	TRBJ1-1	few	TGTGCCTGGAGTGTATGGGGAGCCACTGAAGCTTTCTTT	CAWSVWGATEAFF
TRBV20-1	TRBD1	15	TRBJ1-1	NA	TGCAGTGCTAAGGACAGGGATGTCGTCCACACTGAAGCTTTCTTT	CSAKDRDVVHTEAFF
TRBV20-1	TRBD2	17	TRBJ2-1	many	TGCAGTGCTCTTTCAACCGGGACTAGCGGGTACTACAATGAGCAGTTCTTC	CSALSTGTSGYYNEQFF
TRBV7-9	TRBD2	16	TRBJ2-1	NA	TGTGCCAGCCACCATAATAGCGGGAGGGGCTACAATGAGCAGTTCTTC	CASHHNSGRGYNEQFF
TRBV29-1	NA	14	TRBJ1-2	NA	TGCAGCGCCACATCGGACGGTTGGAACTATGGCTACACCTTC	CSATSDGWNYGYTF
TRBV2	NA	14	TRBJ1-3	NA	TGTGCCAGCACAAACGCGGGTTCTGGAAACACCATATATTTT	CASTNAGSGNTIYF
TRBV5-1	NA	17	TRBJ1-3	few	TGCGCCAGCAGCTTGGCCCAATTTGGAGGGAGTGGAGACACCATATATTTT	CASSLAQFGGSGDTIYF
TRBV4-3	NA	14	TRBJ1-2	few	TGCGCCAGCAGCCAAGAGGCCGGCGACTATGGCTACACCTTC	CASSQEAGDYGYTF
TRBV27	NA	13	TRBJ2-5	few	TGTGCCAGCAGTTTATATCCCCAAGAGACCCAGTACTTC	CASSLYPQETQYF
TRBV6-1	TRBD2	16	TRBJ2-7	few	TGTGCCAGCAGTACAACTAGCGGGAGGGCCCCCGTCGAGCAGTACTTC	CASSTTSGRAPVEQYF
TRBV7-8	NA	12	TRBJ1-2	NA	TGTGCCAGCACCCAGCCCCAAGAGGGCTACACCTTC	CASTQPQEGYTF
TRBV2	NA	10	TRBJ2-7	NA	TGTGCCAGCTACCGGGAACGGCAGTACTTC	CASYRERQYF
TRBV11-2	NA	19	TRBJ2-1	NA	TGTGCCAGCAGCTTAGGCGGACTCGCCCCGCTGCCGCGGATCAATGAGCAGTTCTTC	CASSLGGLAPLPRINEQFF
TRBV10-3	NA	16	TRBJ2-7	few	TGTGCCATCAGTGAGCCTGGCAGGGGAGGGGACTACGAGCAGTACTTC	CAISEPGRGGDYEQYF
TRBV24-1	TRBD2	14	TRBJ2-2	NA	TGTGCCACCAGAACGGGAGGGAGGACCGGGGAGCTGTTTTTT	CATRTGGRTGELFF
TRBV7-2	NA	14	TRBJ2-3	NA	TGTGCCAGCAGCGTAGGGGACGCTACAGATACGCAGTATTTT	CASSVGDATDTQYF
TRBV12-3/TRBV12-4	TRBD1	11	TRBJ1-1	NA	TGTGCCAGCAGACGGACAGGTGAAGCTTTCTTT	CASRRTGEAFF
TRBV4-3	NA	15	TRBJ2-6	few	TGCGCCAGCAGCCAAGCGGAATCTGGGGCCAACGTCCTGACTTTC	CASSQAESGANVLTF
TRBV12-3/TRBV12-4	NA	15	TRBJ1-5	NA	TGTGCCAGCAGTCGCTCCAGGCCAAATAATCAGCCCCAGCATTTT	CASSRSRPNNQPQHF
TRBV12-3/TRBV12-4	NA	16	TRBJ2-3	NA	TGTGCCAGCAGTTTAGAGGGCGGGGCTAGCACAGATACGCAGTATTTT	CASSLEGGASTDTQYF
TRBV4-2	TRBD1	17	TRBJ1-4	NA	TGTGCCAGCAGCCCTCGACAAACAGGGGCAACTAATGAAAAACTGTTTTTT	CASSPRQTGATNEKLFF
TRBV2	NA	14	TRBJ2-1	few	TGTGCCACCTTCCGGGACAAGGGGGACAATGAGCAGTTCTTC	CATFRDKGDNEQFF
TRBV6-5	NA	16	TRBJ2-7	few	TGTGCCAGCAGTTACTCCGAAGGGGTCTCCGACTACGAGCAGTACTTC	CASSYSEGVSDYEQYF
TRBV6-5	NA	17	TRBJ2-7	few	TGTGCCAGCAGTTACCTCGTGGGCCCGAATGACTCCTACGAGCAGTACTTC	CASSYLVGPNDSYEQYF
TRBV18	NA	13	TRBJ1-2	NA	TGTGCCAGCTCACCATCTGTTCCTAGCGGCTACACCTTC	CASSPSVPSGYTF
TRBV19	TRBD1	16	TRBJ2-3	NA	TGTGCCAGTAGTAACCCGGGACAGGGAAGCACAGATACGCAGTATTTT	CASSNPGQGSTDTQYF
TRBV12-3/TRBV12-4	NA	12	TRBJ1-3	NA	TGTGCCAGCAGTTTTCTAGCCGACACCATATATTTT	CASSFLADTIYF
TRBV20-1	TRBD1	15	TRBJ2-7	NA	TGCAGTGCTATGAATACAAGGACAGGGTCCTACGAGCAGTACTTC	CSAMNTRTGSYEQYF
TRBV5-1	TRBD1	14	TRBJ1-2	few	TGCGCCAGCAGCCCTGGGACAGGGCGGTCTGGCTACACCTTC	CASSPGTGRSGYTF
TRBV20-1	TRBD2	15	TRBJ2-1	few	TGCAGTGCTAGAGTGGGACTAGCGGGAGTAAATGAGCAGTTCTTC	CSARVGLAGVNEQFF
TRBV30	NA	14	TRBJ2-2	NA	TGTGCCTGGAGTGGGTGGGCGAACACCGGGGAGCTGTTTTTT	CAWSGWANTGELFF
TRBV7-7	TRBD2	13	TRBJ2-7	NA	TGTGCTAGCACCCGGGGGGAAGGCTACGAGCAGTACTTC	CASTRGEGYEQYF
TRBV15	NA	13	TRBJ1-6	few	TGTGCCACCAAACCGGGAGGCAATTCACCCCTCCACTTT	CATKPGGNSPLHF
TRBV6-5	TRBD1	15	TRBJ2-7	few	TGTGCCAGCAGTTACGTAGGGGGCAACCCCTACGAGCAGTACTTC	CASSYVGGNPYEQYF
TRBV20-1	TRBD2	14	TRBJ2-1	NA	TGCAGTGCCCGCATTCAGCGGGGGGCGGGTGAGCAGTTCTTC	CSARIQRGAGEQFF
TRBV6-2/TRBV6-3	TRBD1	14	TRBJ1-5	once	TGTGCCAGCAGCTACAGGGGTGCGGATCAGCCCCAGCATTTT	CASSYRGADQPQHF
TRBV5-4	NA	15	TRBJ1-1	few	TGTGCCAGCAGCTTTTATCGTGGGGGAGGCACTGAAGCTTTCTTT	CASSFYRGGGTEAFF
TRBV9	NA	15	TRBJ1-4	NA	TGTGCCAGCAGCGTAGGTGGGCACGGCCCCGAAAAACTGTTTTTT	CASSVGGHGPEKLFF
TRBV20-1	NA	11	TRBJ1-1	few	TGCAGTGCCCGAAAAGACACTGAAGCTTTCTTT	CSARKDTEAFF
TRBV4-3	NA	13	TRBJ1-4	NA	TGCGCCAGCAGCCAACTGGAGTGGGAAAAACTGTTTTTT	CASSQLEWEKLFF
TRBV5-1	TRBD2	18	TRBJ2-3	NA	TGCGCCAGCAGCTTGGGAGGACTAGCGGGAGTTGGCACAGATACGCAGTATTTT	CASSLGGLAGVGTDTQYF
TRBV18	NA	17	TRBJ1-2	few	TGTGCCAGCTCACCGGGGATTTCAGGGTTCCCCCCACGGGGCTACACCTTC	CASSPGISGFPPRGYTF
TRBV30	NA	12	TRBJ2-2	NA	TGTGCCTGGAGTGGACAGACCGGGGAGCTGTTTTTT	CAWSGQTGELFF
TRBV7-9	NA	14	TRBJ2-2	few	TGTGCCAGCACCTCCCTGCGGAATGCCGGGGAGCTGTTTTTT	CASTSLRNAGELFF
TRBV20-1	TRBD1	15	TRBJ2-7	few	TGCAGTGCCCCACTGGGGACAGCACTCGCATACGAGCAGTACTTC	CSAPLGTALAYEQYF